This T cell receptor (beta chain) appears in the sequencing data of a study of somatic mutations in cytotoxic T cells in rheumatoid arthritis. Study-level results: Expanded CD8+ clones had unknown antigen targets. With age, CD8+ clonality increased in rheumatoid arthritis patients, whereas no such increase appeared in healthy controls.

Trimming pared 3 bases from V and 4 bases from J, leaving 9 bases between. CDR3 length equals 13 residues. Germline assignment: CDR1 MNHNS and CDR2 SASEGT. Generated by immunoSEQ multiplex PCR, the TCRdb table keeps only in-frame clones and is missing some. The table records 15,000 to 20,000 clones, 60% to 85% of them present only once. This clone was seen a few times. Its antigen is unidentified. The chain joins TRBV6-1 to TRBJ1-2, with D possibly matching TRBD1 (5 bases). This clonotype was sampled from an adult with rheumatoid arthritis. The sequenced material came from CD8+ T cells sorted from blood. In DNA, the CDR3 is TGTGCCAGCAGTGAGGACACGTTCTATGGCTACACCTTC. It translates to CASSEDTFYGYTF.